This TCR beta chain was sequenced during a study of cytomegalovirus exposure and HLA in healthy donors. Whole-study context: The roughly 120 million unique TCR beta sequences, from 150 million to 200 million T cells, were found by an earlier analysis. Study results and limitations: No immune exposure information besides CMV serostatus was available. For most TCR beta V segments, an earlier analysis put the productive rate at about 87% or about 30% of the time.

Amplification used 60 Vbeta primers and 13 Jbeta primers. The authors' processing: The count from a later analysis was 79 million or so unique TCR beta chains, around 11 million of them shared. Libraries were prepared by immunoSEQ multiplex PCR; TCRdb keeps only in-frame clonotypes and omits some of them. The V and J calls and clone size come from that table; D and trimming were worked out from the DNA. The data show some 170,000 clones, with roughly 85% seen just once and about 0.85% held by the top ten. The CDR3 sequence is 13 residues long. V dropped 1 base and J dropped 5; count of bases not matched to a gene: 2. In germline, CDR1 is SGHTS, CDR2 YDEGEE. This clone is medium-sized within its sample. The antigen is unknown.

Sequencing input: PBMCs. This rearrangement joins TRBV5-8 to TRBJ1-1, with 7 nucleotides matching TRBD1. The sequence was obtained from a woman aged 25 to 45 in good health and CMV-seronegative. CDR3 sequence: CASSLTQGTEAFF. CDR3 in DNA: TGTGCCAGCAGCTTGACACAGGGGACTGAAGCTTTCTTT.